The rows below give T cell receptor beta chains drawn from one sample of a study of T cell changes during pregnancy in multiple sclerosis. Data came from immunoSEQ multiplex PCR; TCRdb stores just in-frame clones and leaves some out. Among 90,000 to 100,000 clones listed, about 91% were seen once. This specimen consisted of peripheral blood, obtained after pregnancy. The receptors were sampled from a female donor in good health, enrolled as a control in a pregnancy study. Each CDR3 is given with its conserved first and last residue. The size field is filled for only some rows; it gives once, few, many or a size class.

.	TRBJ2-5	TRBV4-1	CASSQEGAHQETQYF
.	TRBJ2-2	TRBV11-2	CASSLVFTGELFF
.	TRBJ2-7	TRBV15	CATSRDTSYEQYF
once	TRBJ2-2	TRBV19	CASSDSGMLTGELFF
.	TRBJ1-4	TRBV2	CATSLGTGREKLFF
.	TRBJ2-4	TRBV21-1	CASSKLPPWDRGKNIQYF
.	TRBJ1-1	TRBV7-9	CASSSRQVNTEAFF
.	TRBJ2-7	TRBV19	CASREGQGPYEQYF
.	TRBJ2-7	TRBV19	CASMDSLYSYEQYF
.	.	TRBV6-1	CASSERAGTASYEQYF
few	TRBJ1-2	TRBV6-1	CASTQAHSGNYGYTF
.	TRBJ1-2	TRBV6-1	CASSEGTGTGGRYTF
.	TRBJ2-5	TRBV5-1	CASSLVLNQETQYF
.	TRBJ1-1	TRBV4-2	CASSQDPPSVRLNTEAFF
.	TRBJ2-2	TRBV6-1	CATVARDRATGELFF
.	TRBJ2-1	TRBV5-4	CASSLPGLAAHNEQFF
.	TRBJ1-2	TRBV4-1	CASSQDKGGYGYTF
.	TRBJ1-2	TRBV5-4	CASSDLGGSYGYTF
.	TRBJ1-2	TRBV5-5	CASSLGASHNYGYTF
.	TRBJ2-1	TRBV9	CASSHTNYNEQFF
once	TRBJ2-7	TRBV20-1	CSAGHSYEQYF
.	TRBJ2-7	TRBV5-1	CASSWRLAGDQQYF
.	TRBJ1-2	TRBV7-2	CASSSQPGLTRNYGYTF
.	TRBJ1-4	TRBV6-1	CASSELQAATNEKLFF
.	TRBJ2-3	TRBV15	CATSASSGSTDTQYF
.	TRBJ2-1	TRBV15	CATSSIRGNEQFF
.	TRBJ1-4	TRBV5-6	CASSSDRAATNEKLFF
.	TRBJ1-2	TRBV6-6	CASSYGSGRRDYGYTF
.	TRBJ1-1	TRBV7-8	CASSLQGALEAFF
.	TRBJ2-1	TRBV6-5	CASSYLSSAINEQFF
.	TRBJ1-1	TRBV28	CASSLPGIILTEAFF
.	TRBJ1-6	TRBV30	CAWRQGNSPLHF